One and the same sample provided the 29 T cell receptor beta chains below, sequenced in a study of blood T cell repertoires in COVID-19. Libraries were prepared by immunoSEQ multiplex PCR; TCRdb keeps only in-frame clonotypes and omits some of them. The sample has about 160,000 clones, 75% to 90% seen once. Sequenced: PBMCs or T cells enriched from blood (not recorded which). The receptors derive from a woman aged 55-70 years who had recovered from COVID-19.

This sequence joins TRBV30 and TRBJ1-4; D uncertain. The CDR3 runs 15 residues. Looked up from germline, CDR1 is GTSNPN and CDR2 is SVGIG (reference sequence). V dropped 2 bases and J dropped 0 bases, with 10 bases sitting between them. The CDR3 is CAWSSHGATNEKLFF. Here the CDR3 DNA reads TGTGCCTGGAGTTCTCACGGAGCAACTAATGAAAAACTGTTTTTT.

The sample holds a few counts of this clone. The chain employs TRBV6-5 and TRBJ2-3, with 10 bases matching TRBD2. Germline loops: CDR1 MNHEY, CDR2 SVGAGI. V dropped 4 bases and J dropped 2; count of bases not matched to a gene: 6. The CDR3 runs to 16 residues. The CDR3: CASSSTSGANTDTQYF. In nucleotides, the CDR3 is TGTGCCAGCAGTTCCACTAGCGGGGCAAACACAGATACGCAGTATTTT.

The chain uses TRBV6-5 and TRBJ1-1, with 7 bases fitting TRBD1. This CDR3 is 14 amino acids long. Germline assignment: CDR1 MNHEY and CDR2 SVGAGI. The V gene end was trimmed by 6 bases and the J gene end by 0 bases; junction bases not matched to a gene: 4. DNA of the CDR3: TGTGCCAGCAGACGGGGACAGCTGAACACTGAAGCTTTCTTT. Translating it yields CASRRGQLNTEAFF.

The CDR3 sequence: CASSSTDRVNYGYTF. CDR3 DNA: TGTGCCAGCTCATCAACCGACAGGGTAAACTATGGCTACACCTTC. The genes are TRBV18 and TRBJ1-2; 7 nucleotides align to TRBD1. The CDR3 has 15 residues. J was trimmed by 2 bases and V by 5 bases; bases with no gene match: 8. CDR1 and CDR2 from the germline V gene are KGHSH and LQKENI.

This clone was observed a single time. V and J are TRBV5-6 and TRBJ2-5; TRBD2 matches at 11 bases. Germline V CDR1 and CDR2: SGHDT, YYEEEE. Trimming took 4 bases from V and 4 from J; bases not matched to a gene: 9. The length of the CDR3 is 16 residues. The DNA for the CDR3 is TGTGCCAGCAGCCTCACTAGCGGGGGCGGAGGAGAGACCCAGTACTTC. This codes for CASSLTSGGGGETQYF.

As DNA, the CDR3 is TGTGCCAGCAGCTCAGAACGACTAGCGGGGTATAGCACAGATACGCAGTATTTT. This codes for CASSSERLAGYSTDTQYF. The J gene is TRBJ2-3, the V gene TRBV5-6, with TRBD2 matching 11 bases. This CDR3 contains 18 residues. Germline V gives CDR1 SGHDT, CDR2 YYEEEE. V gave up 3 bases and J gave up 0 bases; unmatched junction bases: 9. Full variable domain (rest looked up from reference TRBV5-6 and TRBJ2-3): DAGVTQSPTHLIKTRGQQVTLRCSPKSGHDTVSWYQQALGQGPQFIFQYYEEEERQRGNFPDRFSGHQFPNYSSELNVNALLLGDSALYLCASSSERLAGYSTDTQYFGPGTRLTVL.

The genes are TRBV19 and TRBJ1-4; the D gene is possibly TRBD1 (5 bases). Germline V gene lookup returns CDR1 LNHDA and CDR2 SQIVND (reference sequence). The CDR3 contains 13 residues. Trimming removed 6 bases at V and 4 bases at J, with 9 bases between. CDR3 in DNA: TGTGCCAGTAGGGGACTGAGTAATGAAAAACTGTTTTTT. This codes for CASRGLSNEKLFF.

The chain couples TRBV5-4 to TRBJ1-1; a possible D gene is TRBD1 (5 bases). The germline V gene encodes CDR1 SGHNT and CDR2 YYREEE (reference sequence). The CDR3 length is 13 residues. V was pared by 6 bases and J by 3 bases, with 12 bases between. Written as DNA, the CDR3 is TGTGCCAGCATTGGCTCAGGGTACACTGAAGCTTTCTTT. Translated, it gives CASIGSGYTEAFF.

This clone occurred a few times. The chain combines TRBV5-1 with TRBJ1-5, with a possible D match to TRBD1 (5 bases). CDR1 SGHRS and CDR2 YFSETQ come from the germline V gene. CDR3 length: 18 amino acids. V was cut by 3 bases and J by 0 bases, with 19 bases left in between. The CDR3 coding sequence is TGCGCCAGCAGCTCATATAGTACTTACAGGCATAGCAATCAGCCCCAGCATTTT. Its protein product is CASSSYSTYRHSNQPQHF. Looking up the rest from reference TRBV5-1 and TRBJ1-5 gives the full variable domain: KAGVTQTPRYLIKTRGQQVTLSCSPISGHRSVSWYQQTPGQGLQFLFEYFSETQRNKGNFPGRFSGRQFSNSRSEMNVSTLELGDSALYLCASSSYSTYRHSNQPQHFGDGTRLSIL.

V usage is TRBV7-9 and J usage is TRBJ1-4; tentatively, D is TRBD1 (5 bases). The CDR3 consists of 14 residues. V was cut by 5 bases and J by 8 bases, with 15 bases left in between. The V gene's germline CDR1 is SEHNR and CDR2 FQNEAQ (reference sequence). The chain's CDR3 is CASSPPGESEKLFF. For the CDR3, the DNA is TGTGCCAGCAGCCCTCCGGGGGAGTCGGAAAAACTGTTTTTT.

The CDR3 region has the DNA TGTGCCAGCAGGACAGGGAACAATCAGCCCCAGCATTTT. As protein: CASRTGNNQPQHF. V and J are TRBV12-3 or TRBV12-4 and TRBJ1-5; 7 bases are shared with TRBD1. The junction had 2 bases not matched to a gene; V was cut back by 6 bases and J by 3 bases. The CDR3 runs to 13 residues.

The chain joins TRBV3-1 (or the pseudogene TRBV3-2) to TRBJ1-1; possibly TRBD1 for D (5 bases). Trimming pared 2 bases from V and 1 base from J, leaving 14 bases between. CDR3 length: 16 residues. Germline CDR1 reads LGHDT; CDR2 reads YNNKEL (reference sequence). The CDR3 nucleotides read TGTGCCAGCAGCCAAAGCGATACGGGGGGGAACACTGAAGCTTTCTTT. Protein sequence: CASSQSDTGGNTEAFF.

The gene calls are TRBV4-2 and TRBJ2-7; possible D gene TRBD2, 5 bases. The CDR3 extends over 16 amino acids. The germline CDR1 and CDR2 sequences are LGHNA and YNFKEQ. V lost 3 bases to trimming and J lost 2 bases, with 17 bases between them. CDR3 sequence: CASSQELSGRTYEQYF. The CDR3 DNA follows: TGTGCCAGCAGCCAGGAGTTGTCGGGGAGAACCTACGAGCAGTACTTC.

The chain employs TRBV5-6 and TRBJ1-2; maybe TRBD1 (6 bases). Trimming pared 5 bases from V and 7 bases from J, leaving 12 bases between. Germline V lookup: CDR1 SGHDT, CDR2 YYEEEE. This CDR3 region has 12 residues. In DNA form, the CDR3 reads TGTGCCAGCAGGAGGGGGACGTTTGGCTACACCTTC. It specifies CASRRGTFGYTF.

V and J are TRBV7-2 and TRBJ2-1; 10 positions match TRBD2. The V and J ends lost 2 bases and 7 bases, in that order; junction bases with no gene match: 11. This CDR3 spans 17 amino acids. Germline CDR1 SGHTA, CDR2 FQGNSA. In DNA, the CDR3 is TGTGCCAGCAGCTTAAAGCATGGGAGCGGGGGGGCGAATGAGCAGTTCTTC. Encoded protein: CASSLKHGSGGANEQFF.

This clone was seen a single time. The chain carries TRBV6-5 and TRBJ1-2; D is possibly TRBD1 (5 bases). The V end lost 2 bases, the J end lost 7 bases, and 14 bases lay between the germline ends. From germline, CDR1 is MNHEY and CDR2 SVGAGI. The CDR3 sequence is 14 residues long. CDR3 amino acids: CASSYLDTRRGYTF. CDR3 DNA sequence: TGTGCCAGCAGTTACCTGGACACAAGACGTGGCTACACCTTC.

The J gene is TRBJ2-7, the V gene TRBV5-1; 9 bases map to TRBD2. CDR1 is SGHRS, CDR2 YFSETQ, per germline. V lost 0 bases to trimming and J lost 3 bases; unmatched junction nucleotides: 13. This CDR3 contains 18 residues. CDR3 in DNA: TGCGCCAGCAGCTTGGGGACTCACGCGGGGGGGATCCTCTACGAGCAGTACTTC. Encoded protein: CASSLGTHAGGILYEQYF.

The chain has TRBV19 and TRBJ2-1; D might be TRBD1 (6 bases). V dropped 3 bases and J dropped 2 bases, with 11 bases sitting between them. Germline V gene sequence: CDR1 LNHDA, CDR2 SQIVND (reference sequence). CDR3 length equals 15 residues. CDR3 region: CASSIKQGPYNEQFF. CDR3 bases: TGTGCCAGTAGTATCAAACAGGGTCCCTACAATGAGCAGTTCTTC.

The chain is built from TRBV7-6 and TRBJ2-7; 7 positions match TRBD1. The CDR3 is 15 residues long. The V gene end was trimmed by 5 bases and the J gene end by 0 bases; junction bases not matched to a gene: 7. CDR1 is SGHVS, CDR2 FNYEAQ, per germline. Here the CDR3 DNA reads TGTGCCAGCAGCCCCTGGGACAGAGGCTCCTACGAGCAGTACTTC. Translating gives CASSPWDRGSYEQYF.

Only a few counts were recorded for this clone. The chain links TRBV27 to TRBJ2-3; D unclear. Germline V lookup: CDR1 MNHEY, CDR2 SMNVEV (reference sequence). The CDR3 loop spans 14 amino acids. The V gene lost 8 bases and the J gene lost 2 bases, with 14 bases spanning the gap. In DNA, the CDR3 is TGTGCCAGCGAGTGTAAGCCGGTCACAGATACGCAGTATTTT. Amino acids: CASECKPVTDTQYF.

The chain has TRBV4-1 and TRBJ2-7; 11 nucleotides agree with TRBD1. The CDR3 has 15 amino acids. J was trimmed by 5 bases and V by 3 bases; bases with no gene match: 6. Germline-derived CDR1 and CDR2 are MGHRA and YSYEKL. CDR3 region: CASSQTRDRGDEQYF. The CDR3 DNA reads as TGCGCCAGCAGCCAGACTCGGGACAGGGGGGACGAGCAGTACTTC.

V gene TRBV5-4 combines with J gene TRBJ2-7, with 8 positions matching TRBD1. Germline V CDR1 and CDR2: SGHNT, YYREEE (reference sequence). With V trimmed by 0 bases and J by 8 bases, 1 base remained unmatched. This CDR3 is built from 12 residues. In nucleotides, the CDR3 is TGTGCCAGCAGCTTGGGACAGGGGAAGCAGTACTTC. Its translation: CASSLGQGKQYF. Full variable domain (outside the CDR3, taken from reference TRBV5-4 and TRBJ2-7): ETGVTQSPTHLIKTRGQQVTLRCSSQSGHNTVSWYQQALGQGPQFIFQYYREEENGRGNFPPRFSGLQFPNYSSELNVNALELDDSALYLCASSLGQGKQYFGPGTRLTVT.

This clone has just a few counts. The rearrangement joins TRBV30 to TRBJ1-1; 12 nucleotides match TRBD1. The ends lost 1 base at V and 4 bases at J; junction bases unmatched: 13. The germline V gene encodes CDR1 GTSNPN and CDR2 SVGIG (reference sequence). This CDR3 has 18 amino acids. The CDR3 sequence is CAWSASRDRGRWVTEAFF. The CDR3 coding sequence is TGTGCCTGGAGTGCTAGTCGGGACAGGGGGCGATGGGTCACTGAAGCTTTCTTT.

The rearrangement links TRBV5-1 to TRBJ1-1, with a weak D call TRBD1 (5 bases). The ends were cut back, 0 bases at V and 11 bases at J, with 20 bases in the middle. In germline, CDR1 is SGHRS, CDR2 YFSETQ. This CDR3 is built from 15 residues. The CDR3 reads CASSLVDFGVGLAFF. CDR3 DNA sequence: TGCGCCAGCAGCTTGGTCGACTTCGGAGTGGGGCTTGCTTTCTTT.

V is TRBV9 and J is TRBJ2-7; 10 nucleotides agree with TRBD2. V gave up 4 bases and J gave up 4 bases; unmatched junction bases: 5. The CDR3 runs 14 residues. Germline loops: CDR1 SGDLS, CDR2 YYNGEE. CDR3 sequence reads: CASSPLAGAYEQYF. Written as DNA, the CDR3 is TGTGCCAGCAGCCCCCTAGCGGGGGCATACGAGCAGTACTTC.

The chain uses TRBV1 and TRBJ2-3; TRBD2 reflects the table's D call only, with no check against the DNA. TRBV1 represents a pseudogene. This CDR3 comprises 20 residues. The CDR3 protein is CTSSQSAGGAASPPRDTQYF. The CDR3 DNA is TGCACCAGCAGCCAAAGTGCGGGGGGGGCCGCGTCACCCCCCAGAGATACGCAGTATTTT.

The CDR3 region has the DNA TGTGCTAGTGGTCCCCCCCGGGACACCACAGATACGCAGTATTTT. Its translation: CASGPPRDTTDTQYF. The V and J genes are TRBV12-5 and TRBJ2-3; weak D call: TRBD1 (6 bases). Per the germline V gene, CDR1 is LGHNT and CDR2 is FRNRAP. Trimming shortened V by 5 bases and J by 2 bases, and 14 bases separated the two germline ends. This CDR3 has 15 amino acids. Based on the CDR3 plus reference TRBV12-5 and TRBJ2-3, the full variable domain is DARVTQTPRHKVTEMGQEVTMRCQPILGHNTVFWYRQTMMQGLELLAYFRNRAPLDDSGMPKDRFSAEMPDATLATLKIQPSEPRDSAVYFCASGPPRDTTDTQYFGPGTRLTVL.

The genes are TRBV6-1 and TRBJ1-2; D unresolved. V lost 0 bases, J lost 6 bases, and 8 bases lay in between. This CDR3 has 13 residues. The germline V gene encodes CDR1 MNHNS and CDR2 SASEGT. This CDR3 reads CASSEAWHHGYTF. CDR3 DNA sequence: TGTGCCAGCAGTGAAGCATGGCATCATGGCTACACCTTC.

The chain is built from TRBV19 and TRBJ2-1; 8 bases match TRBD1. The CDR3 runs to 15 residues. V dropped 1 base and J dropped 5; count of bases not matched to a gene: 4. Germline lookup yields CDR1 LNHDA and CDR2 SQIVND (reference sequence). Here the CDR3 reads CASSIARGRDNEQFF. The CDR3 DNA reads TGTGCCAGTAGTATAGCCAGGGGGCGCGACAATGAGCAGTTCTTC.